These T cell receptor beta chains were read from a single sample in a study of T-cell memory formation after mild COVID-19. TCRdb recomputed calls from the 5' RACE reads with MiXCR, one row per CDR3 protein. This table has approximately 440,000 distinct CDR3 sequences, 20% appearing once. Specimen: PBMCs or a T cell subset sorted from them (not recorded which). These receptors were taken from an adult woman who had mild COVID-19 (a few samples of this study predate the infection). Cell type and time point are not known. CDR3s include the opening cysteine and the closing phenylalanine or tryptophan. Fields, in order: D gene, J gene, clone size, V gene, CDR3 DNA, CDR3 protein. A D gene is named only where the DNA matches it firmly. Expanded clones are given a class, and other clones once, few, many or no size at all.

. | TRBJ1-2 | many | TRBV12-3/TRBV12-4 | TGTGCCAGCAGTCGTTTTGACAGCATGAGAAACTATGGCTACACCTTC | CASSRFDSMRNYGYTF
TRBD2 | TRBJ2-7 | . | TRBV7-9 | TGTGCCAGCAGGTCGCTTGGCGGGGGCGAGCAGTACTTC | CASRSLGGGEQYF
TRBD1 | TRBJ1-2 | . | TRBV27 | TGTGCCAGCAGTTTCGGGACAGGGGGCTGGTATGGCTACACCTTC | CASSFGTGGWYGYTF
. | TRBJ2-2 | . | TRBV6-1 | TGTGCCAGCAGTGACGGACCGGGCACCGGGGAGCTGTTTTTT | CASSDGPGTGELFF
. | TRBJ1-5 | . | TRBV6-6 | TGTGCCAGCAGTTTTGGCAGGGGCCAGGGTAGCGAAAATCAGCCCCAGCATTTT | CASSFGRGQGSENQPQHF
. | TRBJ2-1 | many | TRBV12-3/TRBV12-4 | TGTGCCAGCAGTCGGAACACCGGGACATATAATGAGCAGTTCTTC | CASSRNTGTYNEQFF
TRBD2 | TRBJ2-7 | . | TRBV20-1 | TGCAGTGCTAGTAGGCCCGGACTAGCTCACGAGCAGTACTTC | CSASRPGLAHEQYF
. | TRBJ1-3 | few | TRBV5-1 | TGCGCCAGCAGCTTGGTTTTGACAGACTCTGGAAACACCATATATTTT | CASSLVLTDSGNTIYF
. | TRBJ2-1 | few | TRBV21-1 | TGTGCCAGCAGCACACCACCAGCCCATTCAGGGAGCTCCTACAATGAGCAGTTCTTC | CASSTPPAHSGSSYNEQFF
. | TRBJ2-1 | few | TRBV5-1 | TGCGCCAGCAGCTTGGCCGAGACTGGTACAAGTGAGCAGTTCTTC | CASSLAETGTSEQFF
TRBD2 | TRBJ2-7 | . | TRBV5-1 | TGCGCCAGCAGCTTGGGAGAGACGGCGGGGGGGGCACCGAGCGAGCAGTACTTC | CASSLGETAGGAPSEQYF
. | TRBJ2-6 | . | TRBV6-5 | TGTGCCAGCAGTCGGCCAACAGTGACCTCTGGGGCCAACGTCCTGACTTTC | CASSRPTVTSGANVLTF
. | TRBJ1-2 | few | TRBV5-6 | TGTGCCAGCAGAAGACAGTTAGCCTATGGCTACACCTTC | CASRRQLAYGYTF
. | TRBJ2-3 | . | TRBV5-6 | TGTGCCAGCAGCCCGACCACTCCGGGACAGCAGTATTTT | CASSPTTPGQQYF
. | TRBJ2-1 | few | TRBV7-9 | TGTGCCAGCAGCCCAGGGTCTGGTGAGCAGTTCTTC | CASSPGSGEQFF
TRBD1 | TRBJ2-7 | few | TRBV3-1 | TGTGCCAGCAGCTCCTCCCCCGGGACAGGGGGCGACCAGCAGTACTTC | CASSSSPGTGGDQQYF
TRBD1 | TRBJ1-1 | . | TRBV5-1 | TGCGCCAGCAGCTTGGTAAGGACAGGGACTGTCACCACTGAAGCTTTCTTT | CASSLVRTGTVTTEAFF
TRBD1 | TRBJ2-7 | . | TRBV18 | TGTGCCAGCTCAGGAGGACAGGGCAACGAGCAGTACTTC | CASSGGQGNEQYF
TRBD2 | TRBJ2-1 | . | TRBV7-2 | TGTGCCAGCAGCTCGACTAGCGGGGGGCTCAATGAGCAGTTCTTC | CASSSTSGGLNEQFF
TRBD2 | TRBJ2-1 | . | TRBV18 | TGTGCCAGCTCACCCGCTACGGGCGGGGGGGTCCGGGGTGAGCAGTTCTTC | CASSPATGGGVRGEQFF
TRBD1 | TRBJ1-5 | . | TRBV7-3 | TGTGCCAGCAGCGCCTCCGGACAGGGGACTCAGCCCCAGCATTTT | CASSASGQGTQPQHF
TRBD1 | TRBJ2-3 | . | TRBV7-3 | TGTGCCAGCAGCGACTACAGGGGAACTCCTGCAGATACGCAGTATTTT | CASSDYRGTPADTQYF
TRBD1 | TRBJ2-7 | few | TRBV3-1 | TGTGCCAGCAGCCACCCGGGACAGGCGGCCTACGAGCAGTACTTC | CASSHPGQAAYEQYF
. | TRBJ2-5 | few | TRBV14 | TGTGCCAGCAGCCTCCGACTAGGGCGGCAAGAGACCCAGTACTTC | CASSLRLGRQETQYF
. | TRBJ1-2 | . | TRBV5-6 | TGTGCCAGCAGCTTGGGACAGTGGAACTATGGCTACACCTTC | CASSLGQWNYGYTF
. | TRBJ1-1 | few | TRBV2 | TGTGCCAGCACTGAACCCCGATCAACAGGTAGATCCACTGAAGCTTTCTTT | CASTEPRSTGRSTEAFF
TRBD2 | TRBJ2-3 | few | TRBV15 | TGTGCCACCAGCTTTTCCAAGGAGGGACTAGCGGGAGGTGCCGATACGCAGTATTTT | CATSFSKEGLAGGADTQYF
. | TRBJ2-1 | . | TRBV5-1 | TGCGCCAGCAGCTCCGAATTAACACCGCGCTACAATGAGCAGTTCTTC | CASSSELTPRYNEQFF
. | TRBJ2-5 | . | TRBV20-1 | TGCAGTGCTAGTCGGGCGACAGGACTTGAGAGTGAGACCCAGTACTTC | CSASRATGLESETQYF
TRBD1 | TRBJ1-1 | . | TRBV4-1 | TGCGCCAGCAGTCCGACAGGGGCTCTAACCTTGAACACTGAAGCTTTCTTT | CASSPTGALTLNTEAFF
. | TRBJ1-2 | . | TRBV9 | TGTGCCAGCAGCGTATCTACAGGGATCTATGGCTACACCTTC | CASSVSTGIYGYTF
TRBD2 | TRBJ2-7 | . | TRBV19 | TGTGCCAGTAGTACTAGCGGGGGACGTTTCGAGCAGTACTTC | CASSTSGGRFEQYF
TRBD1 | TRBJ2-1 | . | TRBV5-1 | TGCGCCAGCAGCTACAGGGGAGATTCCTACAATGAGCAGTTCTTC | CASSYRGDSYNEQFF
TRBD1 | TRBJ2-7 | . | TRBV12-3/TRBV12-4 | TGTGCCAGCAACCTACAGGGGGGTGGCTACGAGCAGTACTTC | CASNLQGGGYEQYF
. | TRBJ2-7 | . | TRBV20-1 | TGCAGTGCTACGAAGGTCGACGAGCAGTACTTC | CSATKVDEQYF